What follows describes a single TCR beta chain. Its antigen is unknown. Profiled with immunoSEQ multiplex PCR; TCRdb holds only in-frame clones, not every one. The repertoire consists of 40,000 or so clones, with 84% occurring once and the leading ten covering around 2.4%. The record originates from a study of a mutant IDH1 vaccine in newly diagnosed glioma. For the study at large: Vaccination began 4-6 weeks post radiotherapy alone, or with temozolomide cycles. Before enrollment, patients got radiotherapy alone, temozolomide alone, or mostly the combination. The study, taken as a whole, reports: In 90% to 95% of patients, immune responses induced by the vaccine occurred. Pseudoprogression seemed unrelated to changes in top peripheral T cell clonotypes.

Indicated time point: week 11, during vaccination. In every dose of vaccine, 300 ug of mutant IDH1 20-mer peptide was given alongside topical imiquimod. The CDR3 has 19 residues. CDR1 and CDR2 from the germline V gene are SGHTA and FQGNSA. V dropped 4 bases and J dropped 2; count of bases not matched to a gene: 14. The chain carries TRBV7-2 and TRBJ2-7; 13 bases match TRBD2. The starting material was PBMCs, obtained from a glioma patient whose treatment included an IDH1 peptide vaccine. This receptor was taken from a middle-aged man with glioma. CDR3 in amino acids: CASSSTPPGLAGTTYEQYF. CDR3 DNA sequence: TGTGCCAGCAGCTCCACTCCGCCGGGACTAGCGGGAACGACCTACGAGCAGTACTTC.